This T cell receptor (beta chain) was found in a study of control samples from healthy donors and cancer patients. Method: immunoSEQ multiplex PCR; TCRdb's copy keeps in-frame clones and lacks some. The profile shows roughly 86,000 clones, around 91% of them singletons. Trimming took 4 bases from V and 1 from J, leaving 27 bases between them. The CDR3 is made up of 20 amino acids. Germline values: CDR1 LGHNA, CDR2 YNFKEQ. This receptor was taken from a young man in good health. Specimen: blood. This sequence joins TRBV4-2 and TRBJ2-3; the D gene is possibly TRBD2 (7 bases). The CDR3 reads CASSRRTSVFEGGGTDTQYF. For the CDR3, the DNA is TGTGCCAGCAGCCGCCGGACCTCCGTTTTTGAGGGGGGGGGCACAGATACGCAGTATTTT.